Each of the 25 T cell receptor beta chains below was sequenced from the same sample in a study of T cells in Graves' hyperthyroidism and ophthalmopathy. TCR beta CDR3 region amplification was performed from RNA transcripts. The HTBI primer set drove a first-round RT-PCR of the TCR CDR3. TCRdb re-called the multiplex PCR reads through MiXCR, storing one row per CDR3 protein. The data contain fewer than 200,000 distinct CDR3 sequences, over 15% of them singletons. Material: blood. These receptors originate from a woman between 45 and 60 years old with Graves' hyperthyroidism.

This clonotype was seen repeatedly, ten times or more. This chain connects TRBV3-1 to TRBJ2-7; the D is unclear. The CDR3 covers 12 residues. Germline loops: CDR1 LGHDT, CDR2 YNNKEL (reference sequence). V lost 2 bases and J lost 2, with 4 bases in between. The CDR3: CASSQSTYEQYF. CDR3 bases: TGTGCCAGCAGCCAATCAACCTACGAGCAGTACTTC.

There are many counts of this clonotype. The chain carries TRBV19 and TRBJ2-1; 8 bases are shared with TRBD1. The CDR3 covers 14 residues. Germline CDR1 is LNHDA and CDR2 is SQIVND (reference sequence). The ends lost 8 bases at V and 4 bases at J; junction bases unmatched: 7. CDR3 in amino acids: CASQDRAGYNEQFF. As DNA, the CDR3 is TGTGCCAGTCAGGACAGGGCGGGATACAATGAGCAGTTCTTC.

Ten or more counts support this clonotype. J is TRBJ1-2 and V is TRBV4-2, with D possibly matching TRBD1 (5 bases). The V gene's germline CDR1 is LGHNA and CDR2 YNFKEQ. The V and J ends lost 5 bases and 7 bases respectively, with 11 bases between them. This CDR3 region has 12 residues. The CDR3 region is CASSGWGSGYTF. The CDR3 coding sequence is TGTGCCAGCAGCGGATGGGGCTCTGGCTACACCTTC.

The chain uses TRBV3-1 and TRBJ1-5; D might be TRBD1 (5 bases). This CDR3 spans 16 amino acids. Trimming removed 6 bases at V and 6 bases at J, with 21 bases between. Germline CDR1 is LGHDT and CDR2 is YNNKEL (reference sequence). For the CDR3, the DNA is TGTGCCAGCAGTCCCGAATTCAGGGAGGGTACTCAGCCCCAGCATTTT. It encodes CASSPEFREGTQPQHF.

In this sample, this clonotype turned up many times. The chain couples TRBV2 to TRBJ2-3; 8 nucleotides agree with TRBD2. CDR1 SNHLY and CDR2 FYNNEI come from the germline V gene. The V and J ends lost 7 bases and 3 bases, in that order; junction bases with no gene match: 6. CDR3 length: 14 residues. DNA of the CDR3: TGTGCCAGCAATCTGGGACTAGAGACAGATACGCAGTATTTT. This codes for CASNLGLETDTQYF. The variable domain in full, completed from reference TRBV2 and TRBJ2-3, reads EPEVTQTPSHQVTQMGQEVILRCVPISNHLYFYWYRQILGQKVEFLVSFYNNEISEKSEIFDDQFSVERPDGSNFTLKIRSTKLEDSAMYFCASNLGLETDTQYFGPGTRLTVL.

This clonotype was detected ten times or more. The chain combines TRBV7-9 with TRBJ2-4; 10 bases match TRBD2. Unmatched junction bases numbered 9, after V lost 2 bases and J lost 2 bases. Germline loops: CDR1 SEHNR, CDR2 FQNEAQ (reference sequence). The CDR3 is 18 amino acids. The CDR3 sequence: CASSLLSSGGYSKNIQYF. CDR3 DNA sequence: TGTGCCAGCAGCTTATTGTCTAGCGGGGGCTACTCCAAAAACATTCAGTACTTC.

The chain couples TRBV3-1 to TRBJ1-3, with D unresolved. Germline V gene data show CDR1 as LGHDT and CDR2 as YNNKEL (reference sequence). V lost 0 bases and J lost 2, with 8 bases in between. The CDR3 loop spans 15 amino acids. CDR3 residues: CASSQDQVAGNTIYF. The CDR3 DNA reads as TGTGCCAGCAGCCAAGACCAGGTTGCTGGAAACACCATATATTTT.

There are a few counts of this clonotype. The chain is built from TRBV19 and TRBJ2-5; D may be TRBD1 or TRBD2 (5 bases each). Germline-derived CDR1 and CDR2 are LNHDA and SQIVND (reference sequence). Trimming shortened V by 6 bases and J by 0 bases, and 23 bases separated the two germline ends. CDR3 size: 18 residues. The CDR3 sequence: CASSTHISRDRDQETQYF. The CDR3 DNA follows: TGTGCCAGTAGCACGCACATCTCCCGGGACCGAGACCAAGAGACCCAGTACTTC. Full variable domain (missing parts from reference TRBV19 and TRBJ2-5): DGGITQSPKYLFRKEGQNVTLSCEQNLNHDAMYWYRQDPGQGLRLIYYSQIVNDFQKGDIAEGYSVSREKKESFPLTVTSAQKNPTAFYLCASSTHISRDRDQETQYFGPGTRLLVL.

The V and J genes are TRBV3-1 and TRBJ1-4; no clear D. Per the germline V gene, CDR1 is LGHDT and CDR2 is YNNKEL (reference sequence). V was pared by 4 bases and J by 4 bases, with 13 bases between. This CDR3 is 15 amino acids long. CDR3 DNA sequence: TGTGCCAGCAGCCCCCGGACGGATCTTAATGAAAAACTGTTTTTT. Translating gives CASSPRTDLNEKLFF.

This clonotype was counted many times. This chain links TRBV6-1 with TRBJ1-1; D is unclear. Germline V gene data show CDR1 as MNHNS and CDR2 as SASEGT. V dropped 5 bases and J dropped 4 bases, with 17 bases sitting between them. The CDR3 covers 15 residues. The CDR3 region has the DNA TGTGCCAGCAGTCCATTGGGAGGGATGGCCACTGAAGCTTTCTTT. It is translated as CASSPLGGMATEAFF.

This clonotype was picked up a small number of times. The chain is built from TRBV6-2 or TRBV6-3 and TRBJ1-2; D is unresolved. V was shortened by 3 bases and J by 4 bases, with 9 bases between the two germline ends. This CDR3 has 13 amino acids. Germline-derived CDR1 and CDR2 are MNHEY and SVGEGT. The CDR3 DNA follows: TGTGCCAGCAGTTATGAGCCAGCCTATGGCTACACCTTC. This codes for CASSYEPAYGYTF.

This clonotype was counted ten times or more. The gene calls are TRBV18 and TRBJ1-2, with a weak D call TRBD1 (5 bases). CDR1 is KGHSH, CDR2 LQKENI, per germline. This CDR3 is built from 14 residues. V lost 0 bases to trimming and J lost 5 bases, with 10 bases between them. In nucleotides, the CDR3 is TGTGCCAGCTCACCACCGGGACGGAATTATGGCTACACCTTC. Protein sequence: CASSPPGRNYGYTF.

This clonotype was detected many times. The rearrangement joins TRBV12-3 or TRBV12-4 to TRBJ1-2; unclear D gene. V gave up 2 bases and J gave up 3 bases, with 7 bases separating them. This CDR3 is built from 13 residues. Here the CDR3 DNA reads TGTGCCAGCAGTTTAAACAGCTACTATGGCTACACCTTC. Its translation: CASSLNSYYGYTF.

This clonotype was seen ten or more times. The gene calls are TRBV3-1 and TRBJ1-6, with TRBD1 as a possible D gene (6 bases). Trimming stripped 4 bases from V and 10 bases from J, with 14 bases between. CDR1 and CDR2 from the germline V gene are LGHDT and YNNKEL (reference sequence). The CDR3 has 14 residues. The CDR3 reads CASSPLGGDSPLHF. The CDR3 coding sequence is TGTGCCAGCAGCCCCCTTGGGGGCGACTCACCCCTCCACTTT.

This clonotype was seen at least ten times. The chain recombines TRBV4-2 with TRBJ2-7; D is tentatively TRBD1 or TRBD2 (5 bases each). Germline CDR1 LGHNA, CDR2 YNFKEQ. V shed 1 base and J shed 0 bases, with 13 bases lying between them. The CDR3 loop spans 16 amino acids. The chain's CDR3 is CASSQALGTGSYEQYF. The CDR3, as DNA: TGTGCCAGCAGCCAAGCCCTGGGGACGGGCTCCTACGAGCAGTACTTC.

To note about this clonotype: This may be a read error: a much more frequent sequence differs by one nucleotide. This chain connects TRBV20-1 to TRBJ1-2; D may be TRBD1 (5 bases). Germline V gene sequence: CDR1 DFQATT, CDR2 SNEGSKA (reference sequence). The CDR3 is 12 residues long. This CDR3 reads CSARDGVRGCTF. CDR3 nucleotide sequence: TGCAGTGCTAGAGATGGGGTAAGGGGCTGCACCTTC.

This clonotype was counted many times. V and J are TRBV6-1 and TRBJ2-3, with TRBD1 identical over 8 bases. This CDR3 is 15 amino acids long. The germline V gene encodes CDR1 MNHNS and CDR2 SASEGT. V trimming: 6 bases; J trimming: 6 bases; junction bases outside the gene matches: 11. CDR3 amino acids: CASSLTGGFRDTQYF. CDR3 DNA sequence: TGTGCCAGCAGCTTAACAGGGGGATTTCGGGATACGCAGTATTTT.

This clonotype was detected ten times or more. The V and J genes are TRBV12-3 or TRBV12-4 and TRBJ1-2, with 7 nucleotides matching TRBD1. CDR3 length: 14 amino acids. Trimming took 7 bases from V and 0 from J; bases not matched to a gene: 5. CDR3 sequence reads: CASTKTGPNYGYTF. The CDR3, as DNA: TGTGCCAGCACCAAGACAGGGCCTAACTATGGCTACACCTTC.

In its sample, this clonotype was seen many times. The rearrangement links TRBV6-5 to TRBJ1-5, with TRBD1 as a possible D gene (5 bases). This CDR3 is built from 17 residues. Germline V lookup: CDR1 MNHEY, CDR2 SVGAGI. Trimming cost V 0 bases and J 2 bases, with 14 bases left between them. The CDR3 sequence: CASSYSKPTRGNQPQHF. In DNA form, the CDR3 reads TGTGCCAGCAGTTACTCCAAACCGACCAGGGGCAATCAGCCCCAGCATTTT.

This clonotype was seen repeatedly, ten times or more. The chain couples TRBV18 to TRBJ1-2; a weak D match, TRBD1 (6 bases). Deletions cut 6 bases from V and 3 bases from J, with 14 bases between. The CDR3 extends over 14 amino acids. Germline V gives CDR1 KGHSH, CDR2 LQKENI. CDR3 sequence (DNA): TGTGCCAGCTCCAGCGGACAGACCCACTATGGCTACACCTTC. Amino acids: CASSSGQTHYGYTF.

This clonotype was counted ten times or more. The J gene is TRBJ2-1, the V gene TRBV12-3 or TRBV12-4; 14 nucleotides line up with TRBD2. This CDR3 is built from 16 residues. J lost 4 bases, V lost 6 bases, and 5 bases had no gene match. In DNA, the CDR3 is TGTGCCAGCAGGAGGACTAGCGGGGGGTCGTACAATGAGCAGTTCTTC. This codes for CASRRTSGGSYNEQFF.

This clonotype showed up just a few times. The chain carries TRBV4-1 and TRBJ2-1, with no clear D. CDR3 size: 14 residues. Between the trimmed V and J ends, which lost 2 bases and 7 bases, there was a span of 12 bases. Germline loops: CDR1 MGHRA, CDR2 YSYEKL. Written as DNA, the CDR3 is TGCGCCAGCAGCCAACTCGGTCCTTGGAATGAGCAGTTCTTC. It is translated as CASSQLGPWNEQFF.

The rearrangement uses TRBV27 and TRBJ1-4, with D possibly TRBD1 on 5 matching bases. The CDR3 sequence is 14 residues long. The germline V gene has CDR1 MNHEY and CDR2 SMNVEV (reference sequence). The V end was cut by 6 bases, the J end by 5 bases, with 13 bases between. The CDR3 spells CASSQGGVNEKLFF. The CDR3 region has the DNA TGTGCCAGCAGCCAGGGAGGGGTGAATGAAAAACTGTTTTTT.

The table lists this clonotype with many counts. This chain connects TRBV12-3 or TRBV12-4 to TRBJ1-2; D is undetermined. V dropped 6 bases and J dropped 6 bases, with 5 bases sitting between them. The CDR3 runs 10 residues. The CDR3 nucleotides read TGTGCCAGCAGCCTACATGGCTACACCTTC. This translates into CASSLHGYTF.

Many counts were recorded for this clonotype. The CDR3 DNA sequence: TGTGCCAGCAGTTTAAAACAGCCCTCCTATAATTCACCCCTCCACTTT. This codes for CASSLKQPSYNSPLHF. The chain links TRBV2 to TRBJ1-6; D gene ambiguous. The V gene lost 5 bases and the J gene lost 0 bases, with 11 bases spanning the gap. Germline values: CDR1 SNHLY, CDR2 FYNNEI. The CDR3 length is 16 residues.